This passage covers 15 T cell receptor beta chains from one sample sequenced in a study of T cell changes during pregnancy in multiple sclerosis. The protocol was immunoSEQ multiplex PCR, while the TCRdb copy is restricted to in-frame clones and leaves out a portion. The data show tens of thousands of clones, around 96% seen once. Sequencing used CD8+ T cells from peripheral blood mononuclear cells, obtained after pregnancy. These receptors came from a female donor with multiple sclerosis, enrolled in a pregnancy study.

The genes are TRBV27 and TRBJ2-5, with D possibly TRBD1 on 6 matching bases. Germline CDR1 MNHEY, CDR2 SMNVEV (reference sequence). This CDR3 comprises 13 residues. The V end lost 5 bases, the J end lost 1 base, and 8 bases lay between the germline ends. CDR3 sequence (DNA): TGTGCCAGCAGTAGGGGGTCCCAAGAGACCCAGTACTTC. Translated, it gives CASSRGSQETQYF.

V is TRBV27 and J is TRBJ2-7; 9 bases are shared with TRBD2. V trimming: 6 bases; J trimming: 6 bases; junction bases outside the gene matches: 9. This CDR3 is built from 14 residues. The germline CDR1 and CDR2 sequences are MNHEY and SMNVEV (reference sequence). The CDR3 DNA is TGTGCCAGCAGCCGGGGGCTAGCGGGGCTCGAGCAGTACTTC. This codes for CASSRGLAGLEQYF.

CDR3 nucleotide sequence: TGTGCCAGCAGTGACCCGGGCGGGAGGGATGAGCAGTTCTTC. Its protein product is CASSDPGGRDEQFF. The chain has TRBV25-1 and TRBJ2-1; 9 bases line up with TRBD2. This CDR3 contains 14 residues. The ends lost 3 bases at V and 8 bases at J; junction bases unmatched: 5. Per germline, CDR1 MGHDK and CDR2 SYGVNS.

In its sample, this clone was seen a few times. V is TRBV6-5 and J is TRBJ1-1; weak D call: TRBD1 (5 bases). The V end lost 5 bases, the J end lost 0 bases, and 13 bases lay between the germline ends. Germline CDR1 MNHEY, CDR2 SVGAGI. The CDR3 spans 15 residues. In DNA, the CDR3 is TGTGCCAGCAGTCGCAGGGAAGGGATGAACACTGAAGCTTTCTTT. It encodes CASSRREGMNTEAFF.

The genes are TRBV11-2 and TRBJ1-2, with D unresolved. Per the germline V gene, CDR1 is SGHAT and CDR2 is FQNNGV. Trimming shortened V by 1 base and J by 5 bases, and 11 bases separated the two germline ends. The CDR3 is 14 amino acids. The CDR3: CASSLGGQVYGYTF. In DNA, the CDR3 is TGTGCCAGCAGCTTAGGCGGGCAGGTATATGGCTACACCTTC.

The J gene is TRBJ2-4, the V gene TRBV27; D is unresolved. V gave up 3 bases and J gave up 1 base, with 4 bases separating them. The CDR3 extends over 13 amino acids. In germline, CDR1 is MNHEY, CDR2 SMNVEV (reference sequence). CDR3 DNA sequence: TGTGCCAGCAGTTTGGAGGCCAAAAACATTCAGTACTTC. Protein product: CASSLEAKNIQYF.

This chain's CDR3 is CASSLGLAGGTTDTQYF. The CDR3 DNA sequence: TGTGCCAGCAGTTTAGGGCTAGCGGGAGGTACCACAGATACGCAGTATTTT. This chain joins TRBV28 and TRBJ2-3; 11 bases line up with TRBD2. The CDR3 spans 17 residues. The germline V gene encodes CDR1 MDHEN and CDR2 SYDVKM. J lost 2 bases, V lost 2 bases, and 6 bases had no gene match.

In nucleotides, the CDR3 is TGTGCCAGCAGCTTAGGGACAGGGGTAACTAATGAAAAACTGTTTTTT. Residues: CASSLGTGVTNEKLFF. The chain employs TRBV7-8 and TRBJ1-4; 9 bases agree with TRBD1. CDR1 is SGHVS and CDR2 is FQNEAQ in the germline V gene. The CDR3 consists of 16 residues. The J segment lost 1 base and the V segment lost 1 base, leaving 1 base of the junction unmatched.

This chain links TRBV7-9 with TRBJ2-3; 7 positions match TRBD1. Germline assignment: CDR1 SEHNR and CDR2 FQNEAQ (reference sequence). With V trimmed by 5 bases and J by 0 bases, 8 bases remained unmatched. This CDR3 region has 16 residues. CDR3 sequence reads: CASSHRQGGSTDTQYF. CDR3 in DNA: TGTGCCAGCAGCCATCGACAGGGCGGGAGCACAGATACGCAGTATTTT.

As DNA, the CDR3 is TGTGCCAGCAGCTCGGGACAGGCCACCTCCTACGAGCAGTACTTC. Its translation: CASSSGQATSYEQYF. The chain carries TRBV7-9 and TRBJ2-7; 8 bases line up with TRBD1. The CDR3 consists of 15 residues. Looked up from germline, CDR1 is SEHNR and CDR2 is FQNEAQ (reference sequence). V shed 4 bases, J shed 0 bases, and the junction held 5 bases outside the gene matches.

Here the CDR3 reads CASSLINNEQFF. The CDR3 region has the DNA TGTGCCAGCAGTTTAATCAACAATGAGCAGTTCTTC. The chain combines TRBV28 with TRBJ2-1; D remains unclear. Trimming stripped 2 bases from V and 5 bases from J, with 4 bases between. Germline V gives CDR1 MDHEN, CDR2 SYDVKM. The CDR3 covers 12 residues.

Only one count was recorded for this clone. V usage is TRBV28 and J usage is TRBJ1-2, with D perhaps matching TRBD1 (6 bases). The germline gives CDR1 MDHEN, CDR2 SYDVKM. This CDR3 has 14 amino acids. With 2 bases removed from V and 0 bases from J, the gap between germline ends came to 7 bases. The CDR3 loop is CASSLGQSNYGYTF. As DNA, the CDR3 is TGTGCCAGCAGTTTAGGACAGTCTAACTATGGCTACACCTTC.

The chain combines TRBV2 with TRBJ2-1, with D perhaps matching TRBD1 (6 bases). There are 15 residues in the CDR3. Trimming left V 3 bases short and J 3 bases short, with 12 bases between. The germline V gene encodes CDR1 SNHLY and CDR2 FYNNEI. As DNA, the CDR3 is TGTGCCAGCAGTGAGGGTTCAGGGGTCTACAATGAGCAGTTCTTC. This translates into CASSEGSGVYNEQFF.

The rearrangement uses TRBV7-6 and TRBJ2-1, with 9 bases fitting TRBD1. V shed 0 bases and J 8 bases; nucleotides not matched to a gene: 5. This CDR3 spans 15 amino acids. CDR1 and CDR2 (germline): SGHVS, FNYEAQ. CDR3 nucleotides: TGTGCCAGCAGCTTAGCGAGGGACAGGGTCTATGAGCAGTTCTTC. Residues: CASSLARDRVYEQFF.

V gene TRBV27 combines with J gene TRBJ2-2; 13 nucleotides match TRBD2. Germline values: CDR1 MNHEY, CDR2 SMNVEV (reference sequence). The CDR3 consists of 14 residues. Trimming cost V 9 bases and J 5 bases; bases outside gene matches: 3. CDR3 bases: TGTGCCAGTCAGGGACTAGCGGGAACCGGGGAGCTGTTTTTT. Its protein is CASQGLAGTGELFF.